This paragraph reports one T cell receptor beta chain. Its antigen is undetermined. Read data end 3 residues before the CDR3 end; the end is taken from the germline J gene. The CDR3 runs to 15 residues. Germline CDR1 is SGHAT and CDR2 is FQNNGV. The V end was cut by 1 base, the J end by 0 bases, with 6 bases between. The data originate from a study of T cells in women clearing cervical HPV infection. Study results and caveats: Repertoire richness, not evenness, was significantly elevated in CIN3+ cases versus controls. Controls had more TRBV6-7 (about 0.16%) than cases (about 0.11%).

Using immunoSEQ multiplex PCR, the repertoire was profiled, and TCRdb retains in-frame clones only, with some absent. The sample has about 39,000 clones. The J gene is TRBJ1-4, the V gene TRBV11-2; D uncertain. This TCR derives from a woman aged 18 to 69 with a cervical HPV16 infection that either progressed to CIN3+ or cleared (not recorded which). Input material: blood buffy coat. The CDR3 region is CASSLGVATNEKLFF. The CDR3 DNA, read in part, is TGTGCCAGCAGCTTAGGTGTAGCAACTAATGAAAAA.